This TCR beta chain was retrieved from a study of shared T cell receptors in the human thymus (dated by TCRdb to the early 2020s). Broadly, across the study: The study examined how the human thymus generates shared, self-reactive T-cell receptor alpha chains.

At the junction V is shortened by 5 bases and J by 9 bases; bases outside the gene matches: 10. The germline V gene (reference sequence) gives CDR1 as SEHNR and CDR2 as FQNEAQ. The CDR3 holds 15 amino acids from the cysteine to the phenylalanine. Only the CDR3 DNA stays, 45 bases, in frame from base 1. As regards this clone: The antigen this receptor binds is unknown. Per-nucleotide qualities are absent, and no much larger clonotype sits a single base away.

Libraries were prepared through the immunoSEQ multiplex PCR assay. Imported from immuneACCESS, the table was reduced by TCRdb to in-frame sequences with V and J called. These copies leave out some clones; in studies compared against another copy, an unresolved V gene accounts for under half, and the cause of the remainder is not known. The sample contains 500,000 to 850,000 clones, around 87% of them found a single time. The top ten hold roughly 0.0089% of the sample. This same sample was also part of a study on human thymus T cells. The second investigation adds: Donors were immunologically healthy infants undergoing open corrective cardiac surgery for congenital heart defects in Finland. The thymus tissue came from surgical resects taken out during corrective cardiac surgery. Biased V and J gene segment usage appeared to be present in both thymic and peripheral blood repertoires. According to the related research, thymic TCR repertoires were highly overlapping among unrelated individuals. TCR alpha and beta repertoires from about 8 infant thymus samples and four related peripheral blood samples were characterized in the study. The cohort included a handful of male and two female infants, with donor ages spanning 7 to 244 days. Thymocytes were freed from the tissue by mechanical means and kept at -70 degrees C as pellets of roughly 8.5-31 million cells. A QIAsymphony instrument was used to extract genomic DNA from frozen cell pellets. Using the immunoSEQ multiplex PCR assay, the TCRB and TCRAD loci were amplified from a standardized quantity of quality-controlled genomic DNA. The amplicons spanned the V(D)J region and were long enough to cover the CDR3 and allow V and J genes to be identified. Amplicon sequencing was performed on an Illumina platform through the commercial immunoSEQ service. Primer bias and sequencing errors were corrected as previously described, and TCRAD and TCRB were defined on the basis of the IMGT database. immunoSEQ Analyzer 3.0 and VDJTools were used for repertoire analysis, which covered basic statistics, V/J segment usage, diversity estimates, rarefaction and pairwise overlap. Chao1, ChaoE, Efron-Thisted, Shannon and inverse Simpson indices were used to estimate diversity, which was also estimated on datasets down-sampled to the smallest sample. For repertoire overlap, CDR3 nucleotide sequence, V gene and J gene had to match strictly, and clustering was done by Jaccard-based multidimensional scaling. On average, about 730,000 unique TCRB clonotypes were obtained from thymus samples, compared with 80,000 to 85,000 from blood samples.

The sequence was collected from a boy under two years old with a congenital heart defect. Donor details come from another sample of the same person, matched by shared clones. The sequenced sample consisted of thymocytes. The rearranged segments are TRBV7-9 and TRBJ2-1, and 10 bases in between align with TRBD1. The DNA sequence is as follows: TGTGCCAGCAGCCCCGGGACAGGGGTATCTTTTGAGCAGTTCTTC. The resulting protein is CASSPGTGVSFEQFF.